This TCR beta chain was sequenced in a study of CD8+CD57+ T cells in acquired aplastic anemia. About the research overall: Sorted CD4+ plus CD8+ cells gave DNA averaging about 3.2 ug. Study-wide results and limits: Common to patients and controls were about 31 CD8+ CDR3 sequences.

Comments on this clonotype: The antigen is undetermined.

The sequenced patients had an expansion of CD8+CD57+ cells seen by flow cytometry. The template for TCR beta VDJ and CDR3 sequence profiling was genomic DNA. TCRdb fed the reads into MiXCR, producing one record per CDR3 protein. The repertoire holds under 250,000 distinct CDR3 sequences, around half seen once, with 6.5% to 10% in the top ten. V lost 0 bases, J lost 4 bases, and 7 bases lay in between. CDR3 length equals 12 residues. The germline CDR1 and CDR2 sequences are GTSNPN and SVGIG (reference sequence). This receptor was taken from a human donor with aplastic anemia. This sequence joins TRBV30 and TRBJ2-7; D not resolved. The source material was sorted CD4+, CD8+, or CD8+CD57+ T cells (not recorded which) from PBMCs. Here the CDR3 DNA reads TGTGCCTGGAGTGTTAGTGTTTACGAGCAGTACTTC. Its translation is CAWSVSVYEQYF.